These 7 T cell receptor beta chains were sequenced from one sample in a study of Tregs in tolerant kidney transplant recipients. The method was immunoSEQ multiplex PCR; TCRdb's version includes in-frame clones alone and lacks a portion of them. The sample includes tens of thousands of clones. The sequenced sample was CD4+ T cells from blood, obtained before the transplant. The receptors originated from a human donor who received a combined kidney and bone marrow transplant.

A note on this clone: Read data end 3 residues before the CDR3 end; the end is taken from the germline J gene. The chain uses TRBV19 and TRBJ2-7; a possible D gene is TRBD1 (6 bases). CDR1 is LNHDA and CDR2 is SQIVND in the germline V gene (reference sequence). Trimming cost V 7 bases and J 0 bases, with 13 bases left between them. The CDR3 covers 14 residues. The CDR3 DNA, read in part, is TGTGCCAGTAAACAGGGTCCGCTCTCCTACGAG. This gives the protein CASKQGPLSYE. The entire CDR3 reads CASKQGPLSYEQYF.

As regards this clone: Germline and junction disagree at one end, which may indicate a read error. The CDR3 end falls 3 residues outside the read, so it is completed with the germline J gene. This chain connects TRBV6-2 or TRBV6-3 to TRBJ1-1; 9 bases match TRBD1. The CDR3 is 13 residues long. In germline, CDR1 is MNHEY, CDR2 SVGEGT. The CDR3 loop is CASRGTGNIEAFF. CDR3 DNA (partial): TGTGCCAGCAGGGGGACAGGGAACATTGAA.

Comment on this clone: The read ends 3 residues shy of where the CDR3 ends; the end is completed using the germline J gene. The chain carries TRBV6-1 and TRBJ1-2; D gene ambiguous. V shed 1 base and J shed 7 bases, with 16 bases lying between them. The CDR3 is made up of 15 amino acids. Germline CDR1 reads MNHNS; CDR2 reads SASEGT. CDR3 sequence reads: CASSEVRAGGSGYTF. CDR3 bases read: TGTGCCAGCAGTGAAGTAAGGGCAGGAGGTAGTGGC.

In the case of this clone: The read is 3 residues too short to cover the CDR3 end, so that end is filled in from the germline J gene. The chain uses TRBV7-2 and TRBJ2-5, with unresolved D. CDR1 and CDR2 from the germline V gene are SGHTA and FQGNSA. The V gene lost 1 base and the J gene lost 3 bases, with 9 bases spanning the gap. The length of the CDR3 is 14 residues. The sequenced CDR3 bases are TGTGCCAGCAGCTTAGACTTACCTGAAGAGACC. Protein: CASSLDLPEET. The full CDR3 protein reads CASSLDLPEETQYF.

A remark on this clone: The read terminates 3 residues before the CDR3 end, so the remaining end is supplied by the germline J gene. V is TRBV29-1 and J is TRBJ2-3; D call uncertain. The V gene lost 0 bases and the J gene lost 1 base, with 8 bases spanning the gap. CDR3 length: 14 residues. Germline V gene sequence: CDR1 SQVTM, CDR2 ANQGSEA. The DNA read from the CDR3 is TGCAGCGTTGAAGATCGAACAGGCACAGATACG. It encodes CSVEDRTGTDT. Given in full, the CDR3 is CSVEDRTGTDTQYF.

Of note for this clone: The read is 3 residues too short to cover the CDR3 end, so that end is filled in from the germline J gene. This chain links TRBV7-9 with TRBJ1-2; D might be TRBD1 (6 bases). The germline gives CDR1 SEHNR, CDR2 FQNEAQ (reference sequence). The CDR3 is made up of 14 amino acids. Between the trimmed V and J ends, which lost 2 bases and 6 bases, there was a span of 13 bases. This chain's CDR3 is CASSLSQGWNGYTF. The sequenced part of the CDR3 DNA is TGTGCCAGCAGCTTATCGCAGGGGTGGAATGGC. Based on the CDR3 plus reference TRBV7-9 and TRBJ1-2, the full variable domain is DTGVSQNPRHKITKRGQNVTFRCDPISEHNRLYWYRQTLGQGPEFLTYFQNEAQLEKSRLLSDRFSAERPKGSFSTLEIQRTEQGDSAMYLCASSLSQGWNGYTFGSGTRLTVV.

About this clone itself: The read ends 3 residues shy of where the CDR3 ends; the end is completed using the germline J gene. J is TRBJ2-4 and V is TRBV20-1; 7 bases line up with TRBD1. V lost 3 bases to trimming and J lost 0 bases; unmatched junction nucleotides: 5. Germline loops: CDR1 DFQATT, CDR2 SNEGSKA (reference sequence). The CDR3 has 15 residues. CDR3 bases read: TGCAGTGCTAGTGGGGACAGCCTAGCCAAAAACATT. Translated, it gives CSASGDSLAKNI. The whole CDR3 is CSASGDSLAKNIQYF.